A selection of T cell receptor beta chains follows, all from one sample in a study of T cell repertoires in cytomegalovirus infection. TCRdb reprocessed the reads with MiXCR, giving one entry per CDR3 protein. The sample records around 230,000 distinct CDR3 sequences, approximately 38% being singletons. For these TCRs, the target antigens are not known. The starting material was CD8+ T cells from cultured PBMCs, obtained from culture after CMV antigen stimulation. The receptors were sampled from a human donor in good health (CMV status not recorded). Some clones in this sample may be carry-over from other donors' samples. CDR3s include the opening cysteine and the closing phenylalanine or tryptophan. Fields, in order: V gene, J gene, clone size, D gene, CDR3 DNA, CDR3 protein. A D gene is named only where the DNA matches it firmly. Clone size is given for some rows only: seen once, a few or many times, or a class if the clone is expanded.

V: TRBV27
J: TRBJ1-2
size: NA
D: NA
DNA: TGTGCCAGCAGTTTATCGATGTCTAGCCGGTCTTATGGCTACACCTTC
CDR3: CASSLSMSSRSYGYTF

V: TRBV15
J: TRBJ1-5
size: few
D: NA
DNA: TGTGCCACCAGCAGAGATTCGAATACAGGAAGCGGCAATCAGCCCCAGCATTTT
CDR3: CATSRDSNTGSGNQPQHF

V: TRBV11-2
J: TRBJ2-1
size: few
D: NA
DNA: TGTGCCAGCAGCCACGGACACCAGTACCACAATGAGCAGTTCTTC
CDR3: CASSHGHQYHNEQFF

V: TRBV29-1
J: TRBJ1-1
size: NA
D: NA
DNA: TGCAGCGTTTTCGGGAGGGACACTGAAGCTTTCTTT
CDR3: CSVFGRDTEAFF

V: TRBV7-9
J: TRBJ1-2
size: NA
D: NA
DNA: TGTGCCAGCAGCTCCCAGGGAATCAATGGCTACACCTTC
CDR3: CASSSQGINGYTF

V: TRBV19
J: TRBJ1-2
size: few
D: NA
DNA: TGTGCCAGTAGTAGTAGCACAGACGTCTATGGCTACACCTTC
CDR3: CASSSSTDVYGYTF

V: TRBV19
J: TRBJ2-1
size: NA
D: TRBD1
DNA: TGTGCCAGTAGCCCCCGGACAGGGGCGGAGGTCTACAATGAGCAGTTCTTC
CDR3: CASSPRTGAEVYNEQFF

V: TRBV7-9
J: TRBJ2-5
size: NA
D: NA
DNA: TGTGCCAGCAGCTTGGGGGGCCAGCAAGAGACCCAGTACTTC
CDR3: CASSLGGQQETQYF

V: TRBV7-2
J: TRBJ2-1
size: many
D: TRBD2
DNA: TGTGCCAGCAGCCCTACTAGCGGGAACTACAATGAGCAGTTCTTC
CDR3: CASSPTSGNYNEQFF

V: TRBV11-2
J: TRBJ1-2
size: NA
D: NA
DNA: TGTGCCAGCACCTTCGGCATGGTCGACTATGGCTACACCTTC
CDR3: CASTFGMVDYGYTF

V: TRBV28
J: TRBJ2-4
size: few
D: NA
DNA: TGTGCCAGCAGCCTCGGACAGAAAAACATTCAGTACTTC
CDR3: CASSLGQKNIQYF

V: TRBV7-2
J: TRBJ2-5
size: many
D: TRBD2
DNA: TGTGCCAGCAGCTTATTTAGCGGGAGGGCCGGTGAGACCCAGTACTTC
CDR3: CASSLFSGRAGETQYF

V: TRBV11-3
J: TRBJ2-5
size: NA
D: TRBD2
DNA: TGTGCCAGCAGTCTAGCGGGGGCCTGGGAGACCCAGTACTTC
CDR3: CASSLAGAWETQYF

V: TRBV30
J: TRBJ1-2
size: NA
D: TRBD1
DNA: TGTGCCTGGATAAGCGGGGGACAGCCTAACTATGGCTACACCTTC
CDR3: CAWISGGQPNYGYTF

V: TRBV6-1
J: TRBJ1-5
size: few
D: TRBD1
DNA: TGTGCCAGCAGTGCCTGGACAGGTTTCAATCAGCCCCAGCATTTT
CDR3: CASSAWTGFNQPQHF

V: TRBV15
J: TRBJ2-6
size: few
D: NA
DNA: TGTGCCACCAGCCCCTCGGAACTCCGCTCTGGGGCCAACGTCCTGACTTTC
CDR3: CATSPSELRSGANVLTF

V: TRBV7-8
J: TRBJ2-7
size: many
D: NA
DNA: TGTGCCAGCAGCCTCAGACGGGAAAGCTCCTACGAGCAGTACTTC
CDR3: CASSLRRESSYEQYF

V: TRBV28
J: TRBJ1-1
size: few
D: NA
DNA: TGTGCCAGCAGTCGGGGGATTAACACTGAAGCTTTCTTT
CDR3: CASSRGINTEAFF

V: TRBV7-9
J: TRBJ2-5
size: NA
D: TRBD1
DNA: TGTGCCAGCAGCGGACAGGGGGTCGACCAAGAGACCCAGTACTTC
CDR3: CASSGQGVDQETQYF

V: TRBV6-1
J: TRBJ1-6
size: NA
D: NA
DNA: TGTGCCAGCAGTGGGGCCGTCGACAGGCTCTATAATTCACCCCTCCACTTT
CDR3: CASSGAVDRLYNSPLHF

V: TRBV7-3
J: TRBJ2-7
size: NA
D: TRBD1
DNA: TGTGCCAGCAGCCCCCACACCACAGACAGGGCATCCTACGAGCAGTACTTC
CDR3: CASSPHTTDRASYEQYF

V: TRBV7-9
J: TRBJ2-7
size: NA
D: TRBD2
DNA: TGTGCCAGCAGCACTGGGACTAGCGGTACCTACGAGCAGTACTTC
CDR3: CASSTGTSGTYEQYF

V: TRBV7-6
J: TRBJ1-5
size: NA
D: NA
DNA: TGTGCCAGCAGCCCAGACGGCAGCAATCAGCCCCAGCATTTT
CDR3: CASSPDGSNQPQHF

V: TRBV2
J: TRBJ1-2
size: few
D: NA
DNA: TGTGCCAGCAAGGCCAGCCTCTCCCCCTGGGGAGGATACTCCTTC
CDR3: CASKASLSPWGGYSF

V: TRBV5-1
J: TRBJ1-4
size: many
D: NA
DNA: TGCGCCAGCAGCCACACGAATCTCGAAAAACTGTTTTTT
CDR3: CASSHTNLEKLFF

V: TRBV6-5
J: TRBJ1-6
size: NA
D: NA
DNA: TGTGCCAGCAGTTATTCCCCAAGGAGCTCCTATAATTCACCCCTCCACTTT
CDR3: CASSYSPRSSYNSPLHF

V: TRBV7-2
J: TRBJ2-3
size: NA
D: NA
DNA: TGTGCCAGCAGCCAGACCACTCATCGTCGTGATACGCAGTATTTT
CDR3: CASSQTTHRRDTQYF

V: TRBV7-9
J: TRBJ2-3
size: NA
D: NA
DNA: TGTGCCAGCAGCTCCAGGGGGGTAGCTGCTAGCACAGATACGCAGTATTTT
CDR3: CASSSRGVAASTDTQYF

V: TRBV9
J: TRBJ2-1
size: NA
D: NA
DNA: TGTGCCAGCAGCGTACTAGCCGGGCCCGCGGGGTCTATGTACAATGAGCAGTTCTTC
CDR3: CASSVLAGPAGSMYNEQFF

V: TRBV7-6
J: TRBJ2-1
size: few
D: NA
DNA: TGTGCCAGCAGCTTAGGGCTAACCGATGAGCAGTTCTTC
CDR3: CASSLGLTDEQFF

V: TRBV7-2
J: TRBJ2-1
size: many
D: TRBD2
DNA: TGTGCCAGCAGCTTCCTAGCGGGAGGGGACAATGAGCAGTTCTTC
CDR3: CASSFLAGGDNEQFF